This T cell receptor (beta chain) was sequenced for a study of T cell responses to AZD1222 COVID-19 vaccine (dated by TCRdb to the early 2020s). In terms of the full investigation: A total of 233 trial participants underwent TCR sequencing, of whom approximately 200 had received two doses of AZD1222 and around 25 had received two doses of the MenACWY control vaccine. Trial participants were enrolled into age subgroups of 18-55, 56-69 and 70-plus years, which contained about 150, 28 and 57 TCR-sequenced participants, respectively.

The investigation overall reported the following: Most participants were white British and females outnumbered males, and the authors suggested that clonal diversity may have been underestimated. CD4 TCRs associated with the vaccine covered the entire spike protein, and the dominant responses were in regions 160-218 and 743-854. Epitopes outside the regions mutated in the B.1.351 and B.1.1.7 variants were reportedly recognized by nearly half of the unique spike-specific TCRs. No day 14 peak-response samples were available, so repertoires were characterized only after the peak T cell response. In the small 56-69-year group, the increase in depth fell short of significance, most likely because of low power. A significant rise in spike-specific TCR breadth and depth was observed after two AZD1222 doses relative to day 0 and relative to MenACWY recipients. Conclusions about previously exposed vaccinees are limited because only a handful of AZD1222 recipients were SARS-CoV-2 seropositive at baseline.

The CDR3 regions of human TCRbeta chains were subjected to immunosequencing. In the paper's pipeline: TCRs in the repertoires were compared against a reference library of SARS-CoV-2-specific TCRs that had been generated with the MIRA antigen-specificity platform. Breadth was defined as the fraction of unique TCRs that were SARS-CoV-2-associated, and depth was defined as the fraction of total T cells that were SARS-CoV-2-associated. Using the MIRA data, every spike-specific TCR was mapped to the spike region that the TCR reacted to and assigned to either a CD4 or a CD8 class. Log10-transformed breadth and depth values were compared by one-way ANOVA with Sidak's multiple comparisons tests. This is the immuneACCESS table as TCRdb keeps it, with only in-frame sequences that have V and J called. A part of the clones is gone; compared with another copy, unresolved V genes explain less than half, and the rest is unexplained. Clonal size and the V and J genes are those of that table, whereas D and trimming came from the DNA. The table for this sample lists about 170,000 clones; roughly 89% of them were counted only once. The top ten constitute around 1% of the sample.

At the junction V is shortened by 5 bases and J by 7 bases, with 21 bases in between. Measured from the cysteine to the phenylalanine, the CDR3 is 15 residues long. The read is trimmed to its CDR3 DNA, 45 bases read in frame from base 1. Via the germline V gene (reference sequence), CDR1 is SEHNR and CDR2 FQNEAQ. Read against the paper, the sample's time point label means: about 28 days (+/-7) after the second vaccine dose. Because spike-specific TCR depth and breadth did not differ between the two schedules, AZD1222 recipients who got a second dose at roughly 4 weeks were pooled with those who got a second dose at roughly 12 weeks. Vaccinee samples were obtained from the UK trials COV001 and COV002, which included a single-blind randomized controlled phase 2/3 trial of AZD1222 (ChAdOx1 nCoV-19) in healthy adults. For TCRbeta chain sequencing, PBMC samples from trial participants were taken at day 0 and at day 28 after the second dose.

Turning to this clone: The clone's antigen remains unknown. Base qualities are not provided; no much larger clone lies one nucleotide away.

The material sequenced was peripheral blood, taken 28 days after the second AZD1222 dose. The chain uses TRBV7-9 and TRBJ2-7; 6 matching bases give a weak D call of TRBD1. The clonotype comes from an adult who received the AZD1222 COVID-19 vaccine. The CDR3 reads as follows: CASSPDLGQHLEQYF. The nucleotide sequence is given as TGTGCCAGCAGCCCCGACCTGGGACAACATTTGGAGCAGTACTTC.